These 30 T cell receptor beta chains were all obtained from the same sample, sequenced in a study of response to subunit inactivated influenza vaccine (dated by TCRdb to the late 2010s). Receptor amplification or capture employed RT-PCR. Reads for this sample came from an Illumina HiSeq 2500. The public sequencing data were trimmed at Q25 with fastp and processed into clonotypes with MiXCR by TCRdb, which kept only in-frame beta chains. Identical CDR3 protein sequences are pooled into one entry, listed with their most common genes and DNA. The sample table records hundreds of thousands of distinct CDR3 sequences; around 14% of these occur just once. The ten most abundant clones make up more than 9% of the sample. The sequenced sample was PBMCs from blood, obtained about 11 days after vaccination. The receptors originated from a man aged 45-65 years who received an inactivated influenza vaccine. Donor details come from another sample of the same person, matched by shared clones.

The chain carries TRBV5-1 and TRBJ1-6; no clear D. Germline values: CDR1 SGHRS, CDR2 YFSETQ. The CDR3 has 14 amino acids. V lost 2 bases and J lost 4, with 7 bases in between. As DNA, the CDR3 is TGCGCCAGCAGCTTCCGGTGGTATAATTCACCCCTCCACTTT. It translates to CASSFRWYNSPLHF.

The CDR3 DNA is TGTGCCAGTAGACAGTACACAGATACGCAGTATTTT. Translating gives CASRQYTDTQYF. This rearrangement joins TRBV6-1 to TRBJ2-3, with a weak D call TRBD1 (5 bases). Trimming left V 9 bases short and J 2 bases short, with 9 bases between. CDR1 MNHNS and CDR2 SASEGT come from the germline V gene. The CDR3 covers 12 residues.

This clonotype was seen a handful of times. The V and J genes are TRBV3-1 and TRBJ1-2; no reliable D call. The V gene's germline CDR1 is LGHDT and CDR2 YNNKEL (reference sequence). CDR3 length equals 13 residues. V was cut by 8 bases and J by 8 bases, with 18 bases left in between. The CDR3 here is CASCRVGQSGYTF. The CDR3 nucleotides are TGTGCCAGCTGTCGGGTCGGTCAGTCCGGCTACACCTTC.

This clonotype was detected a few times. This chain connects TRBV24-1 to TRBJ1-5, with D perhaps TRBD1 (6 bases). The CDR3 totals 17 residues. Between the trimmed V and J ends, which lost 3 bases and 1 base, there was a span of 15 bases. The germline V gene encodes CDR1 KGHDR and CDR2 SFDVKD. CDR3 protein: CATSDGKTGYSNQPQHF. In DNA form, the CDR3 reads TGTGCCACCAGTGATGGGAAGACAGGTTACAGCAATCAGCCCCAGCATTTT.

This clonotype was recorded a few times. The chain links TRBV6-5 to TRBJ2-7, with D unresolved. Germline V gene sequence: CDR1 MNHEY, CDR2 SVGAGI. The CDR3 runs 13 residues. V was shortened by 0 bases and J by 10 bases, with 13 bases between the two germline ends. The CDR3 bases are TGTGCCAGCAGTTACTCGAAGTGGTCTGCCCAGTACTTC. As protein: CASSYSKWSAQYF.

The J gene is TRBJ2-1, the V gene TRBV20-1; D uncertain. Germline values: CDR1 DFQATT, CDR2 SNEGSKA (reference sequence). The CDR3 is 13 residues long. V gave up 2 bases and J gave up 6 bases, with 11 bases separating them. The CDR3 DNA follows: TGCAGTGCTAGACTGCCCAGCCGCAATGAGCAGTTCTTC. This gives the protein CSARLPSRNEQFF.

The table lists this clonotype with many counts. The chain combines TRBV7-2 with TRBJ2-1; D is unresolved. This CDR3 region has 14 residues. Trimming took 1 base from V and 5 from J, leaving 9 bases between them. The V gene's germline CDR1 is SGHTA and CDR2 FQGNSA. This CDR3 is CASSLVFGNNEQFF. The CDR3 bases are TGTGCCAGCAGCTTAGTATTCGGTAACAATGAGCAGTTCTTC.

The CDR3 DNA sequence: TGTGCCAGCAGAACCACCGGGGACAGGGCCTACGAGCAGTACTTC. It encodes CASRTTGDRAYEQYF. The rearrangement uses TRBV12-3 or TRBV12-4 and TRBJ2-7, with 9 positions matching TRBD1. J gave up 2 bases and V 6 bases, and 8 bases lay outside the gene matches. The CDR3 length is 15 residues.

This clonotype was counted a few times. V is TRBV20-1 and J is TRBJ1-1; 9 nucleotides line up with TRBD1. Trimming at V came to 2 bases and at J to 2 bases, leaving 3 bases not matched to a gene. CDR1 is DFQATT and CDR2 is SNEGSKA in the germline V gene (reference sequence). CDR3 length: 14 amino acids. CDR3 nucleotides: TGCAGTGCTAGAACGGGACAGGGAAACACTGAAGCTTTCTTT. Protein product: CSARTGQGNTEAFF.

The chain links TRBV7-9 to TRBJ2-7, with D perhaps matching TRBD1 or TRBD2 (5 bases each). The CDR3 covers 17 residues. Germline CDR1 reads SEHNR; CDR2 reads FQNEAQ (reference sequence). Trimming pared 0 bases from V and 2 bases from J, leaving 17 bases between. The CDR3 DNA sequence: TGTGCCAGCAGCTTAGCGGGGGAAATCGGGACCCCCTACGAGCAGTACTTC. Protein product: CASSLAGEIGTPYEQYF.

The V call is TRBV7-3, the J call TRBJ2-3; 7 nucleotides line up with TRBD1. The CDR3 loop spans 15 amino acids. With V trimmed by 2 bases and J by 6 bases, 8 bases remained unmatched. Germline CDR1 reads SGHTA; CDR2 reads FQGTGA. CDR3 protein: CASSLALGGQDTQYF. The CDR3 nucleotides are TGTGCCAGCAGCTTAGCTCTTGGGGGACAGGATACGCAGTATTTT.

This clonotype showed up just a few times. The CDR3 spells CASSHGRAAGNTIYF. For the CDR3, the DNA is TGTGCCAGCAGCCACGGAAGGGCTGCTGGAAACACCATATATTTT. The chain recombines TRBV12-3 or TRBV12-4 with TRBJ1-3; unclear D gene. The V gene lost 6 bases and the J gene lost 2 bases, with 14 bases spanning the gap. CDR3 size: 15 residues.

The chain carries TRBV6-1 and TRBJ2-5; 15 bases line up with TRBD2. The CDR3 runs 17 residues. Losses at the gene ends were 6 bases for V and 5 bases for J; bases not matched to a gene: 10. CDR1 is MNHNS and CDR2 is SASEGT in the germline V gene. The CDR3 DNA reads as TGTGCCAGCAGCCTCCGGGGGACTAGCGGGAGGAATGAGACCCAGTACTTC. Amino acid sequence: CASSLRGTSGRNETQYF.

This chain connects TRBV4-3 to TRBJ2-1; the D is unclear. CDR1 and CDR2 (germline): LGHNA, YSLEER. This CDR3 has 16 residues. Trimming removed 0 bases from V and 5 bases from J, with 14 bases in between. CDR3 residues: CASSQDPPDRDNEQFF. In DNA, the CDR3 is TGCGCCAGCAGCCAAGATCCCCCTGACCGAGACAATGAGCAGTTCTTC.

CDR3 region: CASSSSTGWYYF. CDR3 bases: TGTGCCAGCAGCTCGTCGACAGGGTGGTATTACTTC. The rearrangement links TRBV7-2 to TRBJ2-7, with TRBD1 matching over 7 bases. This CDR3 is built from 12 residues. Trimming at V came to 4 bases and at J to 13 bases, leaving 10 bases not matched to a gene. Germline V gene lookup returns CDR1 SGHTA and CDR2 FQGNSA.

This clonotype was seen a handful of times. The chain recombines TRBV20-1 with TRBJ2-7; possibly TRBD2 for D (7 bases). Trimming stripped 3 bases from V and 1 base from J, with 10 bases between. CDR3 length: 13 residues. The germline V gene has CDR1 DFQATT and CDR2 SNEGSKA (reference sequence). The CDR3: CSASRGGSYEQYF. DNA for the CDR3: TGCAGTGCTAGTAGGGGGGGGTCCTACGAGCAGTACTTC.

This clonotype was detected a few times. The rearrangement joins TRBV6-2 or TRBV6-3 to TRBJ2-3, with TRBD1 identical over 8 bases. This CDR3 has 14 amino acids. V trimming: 4 bases; J trimming: 4 bases; junction bases outside the gene matches: 4. The germline V gene encodes CDR1 MNHEY and CDR2 SVGEGT. The CDR3 is CASSWAGGADTQYF. The CDR3 DNA reads TGTGCCAGCAGTTGGGCAGGGGGCGCAGATACGCAGTATTTT.

This clonotype turned up a few times. The genes are TRBV29-1 and TRBJ1-4; D is unclear. V gave up 1 base and J gave up 8 bases, with 11 bases separating them. This CDR3 spans 13 amino acids. Germline V gene lookup returns CDR1 SQVTM and CDR2 ANQGSEA. As DNA, the CDR3 is TGCAGCGTTGAAGTGCACCCTGGGGAAAAACTGTTTTTT. Its protein product is CSVEVHPGEKLFF.

The gene calls are TRBV6-1 and TRBJ2-2, with 9 bases matching TRBD1. Germline CDR1 is MNHNS and CDR2 is SASEGT. V dropped 5 bases and J dropped 7; count of bases not matched to a gene: 8. This CDR3 is built from 15 residues. Written as DNA, the CDR3 is TGTGCCAGCAGTCGGGGACAGGGTGGATTCGGGGAGCTGTTTTTT. Protein: CASSRGQGGFGELFF.

The chain employs TRBV9 and TRBJ2-2, with unresolved D. This CDR3 is 12 amino acids long. Germline assignment: CDR1 SGDLS and CDR2 YYNGEE. V was trimmed by 1 base and J by 7 bases, leaving 5 bases between them. The CDR3 region is CASSVTFGELFF. The CDR3 DNA follows: TGTGCCAGCAGCGTAACTTTCGGGGAGCTGTTTTTT.

V and J are TRBV20-1 and TRBJ1-1, with TRBD1 matching 10 bases. V gave up 0 bases and J gave up 4 bases; unmatched junction bases: 5. Per germline, CDR1 DFQATT and CDR2 SNEGSKA (reference sequence). The CDR3 sequence is 15 residues long. CDR3 bases: TGCAGTGCTAGAGATCGCGACAGGGGGCCCACTGAAGCTTTCTTT. Protein sequence: CSARDRDRGPTEAFF.

V gene TRBV6-5 combines with J gene TRBJ1-1; TRBD1 agrees at 7 bases. The CDR3 totals 14 residues. Germline V gene sequence: CDR1 MNHEY, CDR2 SVGAGI. Trimming at V came to 5 bases and at J to 5 bases, leaving 8 bases not matched to a gene. CDR3: CASSHKEQGTEAFF. CDR3 coding DNA: TGTGCCAGCAGTCACAAAGAACAGGGGACTGAAGCTTTCTTT.

The chain employs TRBV28 and TRBJ2-7; 13 bases fit TRBD2. In germline, CDR1 is MDHEN, CDR2 SYDVKM. V was clipped by 4 bases and J by 8 bases; unmatched bases: 11. The CDR3 covers 16 residues. The CDR3 nucleotides read TGTGCCAGCAGTTCTATTACGGGACTAGCGGGGTACAAGCAGTACTTC. Its protein product is CASSSITGLAGYKQYF.

The V call is TRBV7-8, the J call TRBJ1-3; the D gene is possibly TRBD1 (6 bases). V lost 1 base and J lost 7, with 11 bases in between. Germline V gives CDR1 SGHVS, CDR2 FQNEAQ. The CDR3 covers 14 residues. As DNA, the CDR3 is TGTGCCAGCAGCTTAGGCAGAAGGGGGAACACCATATATTTT. Translated: CASSLGRRGNTIYF. Full variable domain (remainder filled in from reference TRBV7-8 and TRBJ1-3): GAGVSQSPRYKVAKRGQDVALRCDPISGHVSLFWYQQALGQGPEFLTYFQNEAQLDKSGLPSDRFFAERPEGSVSTLKIQRTQQEDSAVYLCASSLGRRGNTIYFGEGSWLTVV.

This clonotype was seen a handful of times. V gene TRBV7-2 combines with J gene TRBJ2-2, with 16 bases aligning to TRBD2. Trimming cost V 5 bases and J 3 bases; bases outside gene matches: 3. CDR1 and CDR2 from the germline V gene are SGHTA and FQGNSA. The CDR3 contains 17 residues. The CDR3 nucleotides are TGTGCCAGCAGCCCGGGACTAGCGGGAGGGTACACCGGGGAGCTGTTTTTT. It encodes CASSPGLAGGYTGELFF.

The J gene is TRBJ2-7, the V gene TRBV20-1, with TRBD2 matching 11 bases. The ends lost 4 bases at V and 1 base at J; junction bases unmatched: 9. The CDR3 spans 16 residues. Germline V gene data show CDR1 as DFQATT and CDR2 as SNEGSKA (reference sequence). CDR3 DNA: TGCAGTGCTACCGGAATAGCGGGGGGGTCTTCCTACGAGCAGTACTTC. Its translation is CSATGIAGGSSYEQYF.

This clonotype was counted only a few times. The chain has TRBV5-5 and TRBJ2-1; 11 bases map to TRBD2. The germline CDR1 and CDR2 sequences are SGHKS and YYEKEE (reference sequence). There are 15 residues in the CDR3. The J segment lost 7 bases and the V segment lost 2 bases, leaving 5 bases of the junction unmatched. The CDR3 here is CASSFTSGGSNEQFF. The CDR3 bases are TGTGCCAGCAGCTTTACTAGCGGGGGTAGTAATGAGCAGTTCTTC.

A few counts support this clonotype. The chain combines TRBV6-5 with TRBJ1-1; the D gene is possibly TRBD1 (6 bases). The CDR3 sequence is 12 residues long. Germline CDR1 reads MNHEY; CDR2 reads SVGAGI. The V and J ends lost 6 bases and 12 bases respectively, with 17 bases between them. The CDR3 DNA reads TGTGCCAGCAGCTCATGGACAGCAAATCCTTTCTTT. Its protein product is CASSSWTANPFF.

J is TRBJ1-3 and V is TRBV6-2 or TRBV6-3; TRBD1 is a possible D gene (5 bases). CDR3 size: 16 residues. CDR1 is MNHEY and CDR2 is SVGEGT in the germline V gene. V lost 0 bases and J 0 bases, leaving 9 bases between the germline ends. The CDR3 reads CASSYSGPNSGNTIYF. The CDR3 coding sequence is TGTGCCAGCAGTTACTCGGGACCGAACTCTGGAAACACCATATATTTT.

This chain joins TRBV2 and TRBJ2-7; 8 bases agree with TRBD2. V trimming: 7 bases; J trimming: 0 bases; junction bases outside the gene matches: 8. The CDR3 totals 15 residues. Looked up from germline, CDR1 is SNHLY and CDR2 is FYNNEI. The CDR3 bases are TGTGCCAGCATGGGGGGCGGGAGGAGCTCCTACGAGCAGTACTTC. This gives the protein CASMGGGRSSYEQYF.